This TCR beta chain emerged from a study of neurological immune-mediated disorders. Study-level findings and limits: Multiple sclerosis, the disease with the least TCR clonal expansion, fell below healthy controls, whereas HTLV-1-associated myelopathy showed the most.

TCRdb itself ran the 5' RACE reads through MiXCR, one entry per CDR3 protein. The data contain about 46,000 distinct CDR3 sequences, about 2% of them singletons. This clonotype showed up many times. Its antigen is unidentified. The CDR3 has 15 amino acids. CDR1 is MNHEY and CDR2 is SVGEGT in the germline V gene. Trimming shortened V by 0 bases and J by 5 bases, and 11 bases separated the two germline ends. The chain uses TRBV6-2 or TRBV6-3 and TRBJ1-5; TRBD1 might be the D (5 bases). This TCR derives from a woman aged 40 to 50 with multiple sclerosis. Sequenced sample: PBMCs. CDR3 DNA: TGTGCCAGCAGTTACTCTCCAGGGATTCATCAGCCCCAGCATTTT. Its protein product is CASSYSPGIHQPQHF.